This is a list of T cell receptor beta chains from one sample in a study of cytomegalovirus exposure and HLA in healthy donors. Here immunoSEQ multiplex PCR was the method, and the copy in TCRdb shows in-frame clones only, minus some. The table lists 150,000 or so clones, approximately 70% of them singletons. Material: PBMCs. These receptors all stem from a man aged 35 to 55 in good health and CMV-seropositive. Each CDR3 is given with its conserved first and last residue. A D gene is named only where the DNA matches it firmly. Not all rows give a size; the values are once, few, many and, for expanded clones, a class.

v_gene: TRBV6-5; abundance: -; d_gene: -; j_gene: TRBJ2-2; CDR3aa: CASSRKQLNPGELFF; CDR3nt: TGTGCCAGCAGTCGCAAACAACTAAATCCCGGGGAGCTGTTTTTT
v_gene: TRBV7-8; abundance: -; d_gene: TRBD1; j_gene: TRBJ1-5; CDR3aa: CASSLVRGRGQPQHF; CDR3nt: TGTGCCAGCAGCTTAGTCAGGGGGCGCGGGCAGCCCCAGCATTTT
v_gene: TRBV10-3; abundance: -; d_gene: TRBD1; j_gene: TRBJ2-3; CDR3aa: CAISDLMGQASSTDTQYF; CDR3nt: TGTGCCATCAGTGATCTTATGGGACAGGCTTCTAGCACAGATACGCAGTATTTT
v_gene: TRBV29-1; abundance: -; d_gene: TRBD2; j_gene: TRBJ2-7; CDR3aa: CSVGGGGGFLQQYF; CDR3nt: TGCAGCGTTGGGGGTGGCGGGGGTTTTCTCCAGCAGTACTTC
v_gene: TRBV9; abundance: few; d_gene: -; j_gene: TRBJ2-5; CDR3aa: CASSVAGGSQETQYF; CDR3nt: TGTGCCAGCAGCGTAGCGGGGGGCTCCCAAGAGACCCAGTACTTC
v_gene: TRBV4-3; abundance: -; d_gene: TRBD2; j_gene: TRBJ2-7; CDR3aa: CASSQLAGGPYEQYF; CDR3nt: TGCGCCAGCAGCCAGCTAGCGGGGGGTCCCTACGAGCAGTACTTC
v_gene: TRBV4-1; abundance: -; d_gene: TRBD2; j_gene: TRBJ2-5; CDR3aa: CASSQDAPKGSSGVKTQYF; CDR3nt: TGCGCCAGCAGCCAAGATGCCCCCAAGGGCTCTAGCGGGGTAAAGACCCAGTACTTC
v_gene: TRBV6-5; abundance: -; d_gene: -; j_gene: TRBJ2-7; CDR3aa: CASSLGVEQYF; CDR3nt: TGTGCCAGCAGTTTAGGGGTCGAGCAGTACTTC
v_gene: TRBV10-2; abundance: -; d_gene: TRBD2; j_gene: TRBJ2-3; CDR3aa: CASSLGLVSTDTQYF; CDR3nt: TGCGCCAGCAGCTTGGGACTAGTCAGCACAGATACGCAGTATTTT
v_gene: TRBV6-5; abundance: -; d_gene: -; j_gene: TRBJ1-3; CDR3aa: CASSNTGYRNTIYF; CDR3nt: TGTGCCAGCAGTAACACGGGGTATAGGAACACCATATATTTT
v_gene: TRBV6-1; abundance: -; d_gene: -; j_gene: TRBJ1-1; CDR3aa: CASSENGHTEAFF; CDR3nt: TGTGCCAGCAGTGAAAACGGTCACACTGAAGCTTTCTTT
v_gene: TRBV19; abundance: -; d_gene: -; j_gene: TRBJ2-7; CDR3aa: CASSGGSRYEQYF; CDR3nt: TGTGCCAGTAGTGGAGGGTCGAGATACGAGCAGTACTTC
v_gene: TRBV29-1; abundance: -; d_gene: TRBD1; j_gene: TRBJ2-2; CDR3aa: CSVGDRLGTGELFF; CDR3nt: TGCAGCGTGGGGGACAGGTTGGGCACCGGGGAGCTGTTTTTT
v_gene: TRBV27; abundance: -; d_gene: TRBD1; j_gene: TRBJ1-6; CDR3aa: CASSLGGTGIFLLHF; CDR3nt: TGTGCCAGCAGCCTCGGTGGGACAGGGATCTTTCTCCTCCACTTT
v_gene: TRBV7-2; abundance: -; d_gene: -; j_gene: TRBJ2-1; CDR3aa: CASSSPEGPSFYNEQFF; CDR3nt: TGTGCCAGCAGCTCCCCGGAGGGCCCCAGCTTCTACAATGAGCAGTTCTTC
v_gene: TRBV7-9; abundance: -; d_gene: -; j_gene: TRBJ1-1; CDR3aa: CASSLALGGGIEAFF; CDR3nt: TGTGCCAGCAGCTTAGCCCTGGGCGGAGGGATTGAAGCTTTCTTT
v_gene: TRBV6-5; abundance: few; d_gene: -; j_gene: TRBJ1-2; CDR3aa: CASSSRRDKYGYTF; CDR3nt: TGTGCCAGCAGTTCTCGACGGGATAAATATGGCTACACCTTC
v_gene: TRBV9; abundance: -; d_gene: -; j_gene: TRBJ2-3; CDR3aa: CASSDLSGDTQYF; CDR3nt: TGTGCCAGCAGCGACCTCTCAGGAGATACGCAGTATTTT
v_gene: TRBV6-6; abundance: -; d_gene: TRBD1; j_gene: TRBJ1-1; CDR3aa: CASLTGGLEGTEAFF; CDR3nt: TGTGCCAGCCTGACAGGGGGCCTTGAGGGCACTGAAGCTTTCTTT
v_gene: TRBV4-3; abundance: -; d_gene: TRBD1; j_gene: TRBJ1-4; CDR3aa: CASSQDKSPGQGYEKLFF; CDR3nt: TGCGCCAGCAGCCAAGATAAGTCCCCGGGACAGGGCTATGAAAAACTGTTTTTT
v_gene: TRBV10-3; abundance: -; d_gene: TRBD1; j_gene: TRBJ1-1; CDR3aa: CAISEGDRVNTEAFF; CDR3nt: TGTGCCATCAGTGAGGGAGACAGGGTAAACACTGAAGCTTTCTTT
v_gene: TRBV7-8; abundance: -; d_gene: -; j_gene: TRBJ2-7; CDR3aa: CASSSRRLVSYEQYF; CDR3nt: TGTGCCAGCAGCAGCAGAAGGCTAGTTTCCTACGAGCAGTACTTC